The clone carrying this T cell receptor (beta chain) is medium-sized within its sample. The library was designed around alpha chains, so this beta chain is a stray read whose abundance carries little weight. This entry is derived from a study of spatial heterogeneity in lung cancer. About the research overall: Consistently, beta-chain sequences turned up in larger numbers than alpha-chain sequences did.

This CDR3 comprises 15 residues. Germline CDR1 SEHNR, CDR2 FQNEAQ (reference sequence). V dropped 5 bases and J dropped 5 bases, with 18 bases sitting between them. Time point of the sample: sample taken at primary tumor resection. No cells were sorted before sequencing. The whole RNA sequenced was extracted from tumor, nontumor lung or frozen PBMC. Samples were donated by 72 untreated early-stage non-small cell lung cancer patients. Carried by each TCR cDNA molecule was a unique molecular identifier. TCRdb independently ran MiXCR on the 5' RACE reads; one entry per CDR3 protein. The sample consists of 4,000 to 5,500 distinct CDR3 sequences, about 16% of them appearing once.

This chain uses TRBV7-9 with TRBJ1-1; D is ambiguous. This clonotype was sampled from a male donor with early-stage non-small cell lung cancer. The sequencing used normal lung tissue next to the tumor, collected at surgery. The CDR3 DNA follows: TGTGCCAGCAGCCCAAGTATTGAGGGAAATACTGAAGCTTTCTTT. It codes for CASSPSIEGNTEAFF.